This T cell receptor (beta chain) was sequenced during a study of cytomegalovirus exposure and HLA in healthy donors. Germline CDR1 is MNHEY and CDR2 is SMNVEV (reference sequence). With 7 bases clipped from V and 3 bases from J, the junction kept 3 bases outside the gene matches. CDR3 size: 12 residues. The repertoire was sequenced with immunoSEQ multiplex PCR; TCRdb's copy has only in-frame clones and lacks some. The sample consists of 220,000 or so clones, over 80% of them appearing once. The chain carries TRBV27 and TRBJ2-7; TRBD1 matches at 7 bases. This receptor was identified in a woman aged 25 to 39 in good health and CMV-seropositive. Input material: PBMCs. CDR3 DNA: TGTGCCAGCATGGCAGGGGGCTACGAGCAGTACTTC. This codes for CASMAGGYEQYF.